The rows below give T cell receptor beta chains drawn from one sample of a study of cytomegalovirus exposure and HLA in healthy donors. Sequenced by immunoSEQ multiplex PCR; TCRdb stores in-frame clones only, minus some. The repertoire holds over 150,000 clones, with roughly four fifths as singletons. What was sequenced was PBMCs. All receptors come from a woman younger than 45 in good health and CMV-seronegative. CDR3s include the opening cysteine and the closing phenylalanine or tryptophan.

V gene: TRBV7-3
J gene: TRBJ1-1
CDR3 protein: CASSLSTVNTEAFF

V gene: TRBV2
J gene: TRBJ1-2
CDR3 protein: CASSTGTGGGYGYTF

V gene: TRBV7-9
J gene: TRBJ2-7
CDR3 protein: CASSLGQGLLEQYF

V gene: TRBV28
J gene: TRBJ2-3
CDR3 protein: CASSLSGRALNTQYF

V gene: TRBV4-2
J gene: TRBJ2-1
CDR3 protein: CASSPTSGGPEQFF

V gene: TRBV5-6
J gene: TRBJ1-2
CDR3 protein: CASSSRDRGSGNYGYTF

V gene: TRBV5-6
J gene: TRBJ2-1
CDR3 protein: CASSLLAGGPGDNEQFF

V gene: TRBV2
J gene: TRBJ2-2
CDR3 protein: CASGQGPNTGELFF

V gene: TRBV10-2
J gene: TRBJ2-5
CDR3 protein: CASSVVRDRGQETQYF

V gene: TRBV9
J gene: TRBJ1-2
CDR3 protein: CASSVTPDYGYTF

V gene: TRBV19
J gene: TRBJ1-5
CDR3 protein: CASSSGTGNQPQHF

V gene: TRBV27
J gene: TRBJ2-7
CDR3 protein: CASSFKPYSGSSYEQYF

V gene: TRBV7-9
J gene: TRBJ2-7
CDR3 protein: CAGQAVSYEQYF

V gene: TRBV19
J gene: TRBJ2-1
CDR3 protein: CASSIRDRASNEQFF

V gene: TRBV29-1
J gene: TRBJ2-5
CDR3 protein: CSVEDPSGAQETQYF

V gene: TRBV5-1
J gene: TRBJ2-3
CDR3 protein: CASSHGQDTDTQYF